This TCR beta chain was identified during a study of T cell repertoires in ileal Crohn's disease. Study overall: Biopsies of the neoterminal ileum at postoperative colonoscopy form M6 samples.

Some clones are missing from TCRdb's copy, which holds only in-frame ones; the method was immunoSEQ multiplex PCR. The repertoire has about 12,000 clones, approximately 81% of them found once; the top ten carry about a sixth. This CDR3 comprises 16 residues. Unmatched junction bases numbered 8, after V lost 0 bases and J lost 4 bases. The germline CDR1 and CDR2 sequences are SGDLS and YYNGEE. This clone was seen just once. The sample's time point: neoterminal ileum biopsy at postoperative endoscopy, about 6 months after surgery. Patients were adults with ileal or ileocolonic Crohn's disease needing resection.

What was sequenced was ileal tissue. The chain links TRBV9 to TRBJ2-5; TRBD1 agrees at 8 bases. This receptor was taken from an adult with Crohn's disease. The CDR3 loop is CASSVGGQGAGETQYF. DNA of the CDR3: TGTGCCAGCAGCGTAGGGGGGCAGGGGGCGGGAGAGACCCAGTACTTC.